The T cell receptor (beta chain) described here comes from a study of untreated major depressive disorder. Study findings and constraints: CD4+ T cells from depressed patients used TRBV05-01 (Vbeta 5.1) more often than controls.

The CDR3 runs to 13 residues. From germline, CDR1 is LGHNT and CDR2 FRNRAP. V dropped 7 bases and J dropped 5 bases, with 14 bases sitting between them. Clones were read by immunoSEQ multiplex PCR, and TCRdb kept only the in-frame ones, dropping some. The sample yields around 13,000 clones, over 90% seen once. Points on this clone: Antigen: not known.

The sequence was collected from a man in his thirties or forties with major depressive disorder. The rearrangement joins TRBV12-5 to TRBJ1-1; D is undetermined. Sequencing was carried out using CD4+ T cells from PBMCs. The CDR3 protein is CASALSGGTEAFF. The CDR3 DNA sequence: TGTGCTAGTGCGTTAAGCGGAGGGACTGAAGCTTTCTTT.